One TCR beta chain is described in this entry. Its antigen remains unidentified. The data were obtained in a study of cytomegalovirus exposure and HLA in healthy donors. Study-wide background: Earlier, fewer than 130 million unique TCR beta sequences were recovered from 200 million or so T cells by an analysis. Study-wide findings and caveats: Accounts indicate the classifier identified cytomegalovirus status with strong specificity and sensitivity. In a later analysis, TCR beta V- and J-gene trimming was associated with a missense DCLRE1C variant.

V trimming: 4 bases; J trimming: 3 bases; junction bases outside the gene matches: 5. The germline V gene encodes CDR1 SGHNT and CDR2 YYREEE (reference sequence). There are 14 residues in the CDR3. The primer mix had 60 Vbeta and 13 Jbeta primers. Clones were sequenced by immunoSEQ multiplex PCR, and TCRdb holds only the in-frame ones, with some missing. The table records roughly 100,000 clones, roughly 76% of them present only once. V is TRBV5-4 and J is TRBJ1-2; 8 positions match TRBD1. The TCR comes from a woman in her fifties or sixties in good health and CMV-seropositive. Sequences were obtained from PBMCs. The CDR3 loop is CASSLDREHYGYTF. The CDR3 nucleotides read TGTGCCAGCAGCCTGGACAGGGAACACTATGGCTACACCTTC.